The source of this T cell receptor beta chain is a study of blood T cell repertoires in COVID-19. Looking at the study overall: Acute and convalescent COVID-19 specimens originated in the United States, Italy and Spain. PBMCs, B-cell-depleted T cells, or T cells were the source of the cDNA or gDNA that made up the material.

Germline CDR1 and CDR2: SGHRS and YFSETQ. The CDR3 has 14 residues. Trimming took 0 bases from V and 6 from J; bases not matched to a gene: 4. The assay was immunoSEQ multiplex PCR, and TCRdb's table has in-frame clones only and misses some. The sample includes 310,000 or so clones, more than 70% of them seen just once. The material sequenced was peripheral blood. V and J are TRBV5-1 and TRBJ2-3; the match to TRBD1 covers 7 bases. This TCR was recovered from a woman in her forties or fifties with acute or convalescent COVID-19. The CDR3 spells CASSLGRGRDTQYF. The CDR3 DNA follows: TGCGCCAGCAGCTTGGGAAGGGGGCGGGATACGCAGTATTTT.